These T cell receptor beta chains were read from a single sample in a study of blood T cell repertoires in COVID-19. Using immunoSEQ multiplex PCR, the repertoire was profiled, and TCRdb retains in-frame clones only, with some absent. The data contain some 150,000 clones, over 80% of them singletons. The material sequenced was peripheral blood. The origin of the receptors is a woman aged 70-85 years with acute or convalescent COVID-19. Both conserved end residues are part of each CDR3. Each record gives: V gene, D gene, J gene, clone size, CDR3 DNA, CDR3 protein. D genes are given only for firm matches. Clone size appears in some rows only: once, few, many, or a class for an expanded clone.

V gene: TRBV11-2; D gene: TRBD2; J gene: TRBJ2-1; clone size: once; CDR3 DNA: TGTGCCAGCAGCTTAGAAGGCGGGGGGCCCCCATACAATGAGCAGTTCTTC; CDR3 protein: CASSLEGGGPPYNEQFF
V gene: TRBV7-7; D gene: TRBD2; J gene: TRBJ2-1; clone size: NA; CDR3 DNA: TGTGCCAGCAGCTTAGAAGCGGGACGTCACTACAATGAGCAGTTCTTC; CDR3 protein: CASSLEAGRHYNEQFF
V gene: TRBV5-1; D gene: NA; J gene: TRBJ1-6; clone size: NA; CDR3 DNA: TGCGCCAGCAGCTTGGTAGGGGATGTGAATAATTCACCCCTCCACTTT; CDR3 protein: CASSLVGDVNNSPLHF
V gene: TRBV30; D gene: NA; J gene: TRBJ1-3; clone size: NA; CDR3 DNA: TGTGCCTGGAGTGTATTGCAGGGGAGCTCTGGAAACACCATATATTTT; CDR3 protein: CAWSVLQGSSGNTIYF
V gene: TRBV29-1; D gene: TRBD2; J gene: TRBJ2-7; clone size: NA; CDR3 DNA: TGCAGCGTTGTCCTAGCGGGGCGGTACGAGCAGTACTTC; CDR3 protein: CSVVLAGRYEQYF
V gene: TRBV6-6; D gene: NA; J gene: TRBJ1-1; clone size: NA; CDR3 DNA: TGTGCCAGCAGTTACTCCGCAGGGGAGCGTGAGTCTGAAGCTTTCTTT; CDR3 protein: CASSYSAGERESEAFF
V gene: TRBV19; D gene: TRBD1; J gene: TRBJ1-6; clone size: few; CDR3 DNA: TGTGCCAGTAAAAGGGACAGCAATTCACCCCTCCACTTT; CDR3 protein: CASKRDSNSPLHF
V gene: TRBV19; D gene: TRBD1; J gene: TRBJ2-1; clone size: NA; CDR3 DNA: TGTGCCAGTAGCTCCGGACAGGGAGGTAAGAATGAGCAGTTCTTC; CDR3 protein: CASSSGQGGKNEQFF
V gene: TRBV7-2; D gene: NA; J gene: TRBJ2-3; clone size: NA; CDR3 DNA: TGTGCCAGCAGCCCCCACCCGGTCCGGGATACGCAGTATTTT; CDR3 protein: CASSPHPVRDTQYF
V gene: TRBV5-8; D gene: TRBD1; J gene: TRBJ1-5; clone size: few; CDR3 DNA: TGTGCCAGCAGCCCGGGGACAGGGAGCAATCAGCCCCAGCATTTT; CDR3 protein: CASSPGTGSNQPQHF
V gene: TRBV3-1/TRBV3-2; D gene: TRBD1; J gene: TRBJ1-1; clone size: NA; CDR3 DNA: TGTGCCAGCAGCCAAGGTCAGGGGGCCGGGGAGGACACTGAAGCTTTCTTT; CDR3 protein: CASSQGQGAGEDTEAFF
V gene: TRBV6-5; D gene: TRBD1; J gene: TRBJ2-1; clone size: NA; CDR3 DNA: TGTGCCAGCAGAAGACAGGGGGTGAATGAGCAGTTCTTC; CDR3 protein: CASRRQGVNEQFF
V gene: TRBV4-1; D gene: TRBD2; J gene: TRBJ2-7; clone size: NA; CDR3 DNA: TGCGCCAGCAGCCCCAGAGTCGGGGGGGGGCTCGAGCAGTACTTC; CDR3 protein: CASSPRVGGGLEQYF
V gene: TRBV6-2/TRBV6-3; D gene: NA; J gene: TRBJ2-3; clone size: NA; CDR3 DNA: TGTGCCAGCAGTTACTATGGGGGCGCCTCAGATACGCAGTATTTT; CDR3 protein: CASSYYGGASDTQYF
V gene: TRBV5-4; D gene: NA; J gene: TRBJ2-1; clone size: NA; CDR3 DNA: TGTGCCAGCAGCTTTGAAGCTCGGGGGCAGTTCTTC; CDR3 protein: CASSFEARGQFF
V gene: TRBV14; D gene: NA; J gene: TRBJ1-1; clone size: NA; CDR3 DNA: TGTGCCAGCAGCCCCGTTCGACAGATGAACACTGAAGCTTTCTTT; CDR3 protein: CASSPVRQMNTEAFF
V gene: TRBV5-1; D gene: NA; J gene: TRBJ1-1; clone size: NA; CDR3 DNA: TGCGCCAGCAGCTTGGAGGGGGGGCTGAGTGAAGCTTTCTTT; CDR3 protein: CASSLEGGLSEAFF
V gene: TRBV6-5; D gene: NA; J gene: TRBJ1-4; clone size: NA; CDR3 DNA: TGTGCCAGCAGTTCTCAGGGGTTAGCTAATGAAAAACTGTTTTTT; CDR3 protein: CASSSQGLANEKLFF
V gene: TRBV7-2; D gene: TRBD2; J gene: TRBJ2-3; clone size: once; CDR3 DNA: TGTGCCAGCAGCGTTACTAGCGGTAACACAGATACGCAGTATTTT; CDR3 protein: CASSVTSGNTDTQYF
V gene: TRBV7-3; D gene: NA; J gene: TRBJ1-1; clone size: NA; CDR3 DNA: TGTGCCAGCAGTCTCCAGGGCCAGAACACTGAAGCTTTCTTT; CDR3 protein: CASSLQGQNTEAFF
V gene: TRBV7-9; D gene: NA; J gene: TRBJ1-2; clone size: once; CDR3 DNA: TGTGCCAGCAGCCGGGGGGGGGAGCCAAACTATGGCTACACCTTC; CDR3 protein: CASSRGGEPNYGYTF
V gene: TRBV28; D gene: NA; J gene: TRBJ2-3; clone size: NA; CDR3 DNA: TGTGCCACACGAGGCGGTTACACAGATACGCAGTATTTT; CDR3 protein: CATRGGYTDTQYF
V gene: TRBV28; D gene: TRBD1; J gene: TRBJ1-6; clone size: NA; CDR3 DNA: TGTGCCAGCAGGGAACGAGGACAGGGGATAAATTCACCCCTCCACTTT; CDR3 protein: CASRERGQGINSPLHF
V gene: TRBV2; D gene: NA; J gene: TRBJ1-5; clone size: NA; CDR3 DNA: TGTGCCAGCAGTCGACAGTTACGCAATCAGCCCCAGCATTTT; CDR3 protein: CASSRQLRNQPQHF